This T cell receptor beta chain was documented in a study of shared clonotypes between healthy human individuals. Study-level results: Sampling involved blood alone; tissue repertoires likely differ.

The assay was immunoSEQ multiplex PCR, and TCRdb's table has in-frame clones only and misses some. The table lists hundreds of thousands of clones, less than 85% of them singletons. Points on this clone: The antigen is unknown.

Germline CDR1 and CDR2: MDHEN and SYDVKM. The CDR3 sequence is 15 residues long. The J segment lost 6 bases and the V segment lost 3 bases, leaving 8 bases of the junction unmatched. The TCR was taken from a woman younger than 45 in good health. The chain employs TRBV28 and TRBJ2-3; 8 bases fit TRBD2. Sequencing was done on a sample of memory CD4+ T cells sorted from blood. Sample subset: CD45RA-negative fraction. This chain's CDR3 is CASSFGGRLRDTQYF. The CDR3 nucleotides are TGTGCCAGCAGTTTTGGCGGGAGGCTTCGGGATACGCAGTATTTT.